The T cell receptor (beta chain) described here comes from a study of cytomegalovirus exposure and HLA in healthy donors. There are 16 residues in the CDR3. The PCR contained 60 Vbeta and 13 Jbeta primers. Here immunoSEQ multiplex PCR was the method, and the copy in TCRdb shows in-frame clones only, minus some. The sample records about 160,000 clones, 55% to 70% being singletons. The study's findings and limits: A later analysis associated approximately 17,000 TCR beta sequences with HLA alleles at a 0.05 false discovery rate. Usually a TCR sequence was rare, but some public TCRs were found in many donors.

To note about this clone: Its antigen remains unidentified.

This TCR was recovered from a woman aged 40-49 years in good health and CMV-seropositive. Material: PBMCs. V usage is TRBV7-5 and J usage is TRBJ2-3; the table's D call, TRBD2, has no DNA check behind it. TRBV7-5 is a listed pseudogene. In DNA form, the CDR3 reads TGTGCCAGAAGCCCCAGGTTGGCGGGGGGCACAGATACGCAGTATTTT. Its protein is CARSPRLAGGTDTQYF.